The 22 T cell receptor beta chains given below trace back to one sample, sequenced in a study of blood T cell repertoires in COVID-19. Sequencing was performed with immunoSEQ multiplex PCR; in TCRdb, only in-frame clones are kept and a portion is missing. The table shows 55,000 to 90,000 clones, with approximately 90% occurring only once. The sequenced sample consisted of peripheral blood. The receptors were sampled from a man between 65 and 85 years old with active COVID-19.

The chain uses TRBV3-1 (or the pseudogene TRBV3-2) and TRBJ2-1; 14 nucleotides line up with TRBD2. Unmatched junction bases numbered 20, after V lost 4 bases and J lost 6 bases. Germline CDR1 is LGHDT and CDR2 is YNNKEL (reference sequence). The CDR3 consists of 21 residues. The CDR3 protein is CASSPTAGTSGRGVGFNEQFF. The DNA of the CDR3 is TGTGCCAGCAGCCCGACAGCCGGGACTAGCGGGAGAGGGGTTGGTTTCAATGAGCAGTTCTTC.

With regard to this clone: An end of the junction differs from the germline gene, which may be a read error. The same CDR3 can be traced to other DNA sequences in this sample. V and J are TRBV5-4 and TRBJ1-6; a possible D gene is TRBD1 (6 bases). The CDR3 contains 16 residues. In germline, CDR1 is SGHNT, CDR2 YYREEE (reference sequence). The CDR3 protein is CASTIGGGSSNSPLHF. The CDR3 DNA is TGTGCCAGCACCATAGGGGGGGGGAGTTCTAATTCACCCCTCCATTTT.

The V gene is TRBV24-1, the J gene TRBJ2-7; 9 positions agree with TRBD1. V lost 9 bases to trimming and J lost 4 bases; unmatched junction nucleotides: 12. The length of the CDR3 is 15 residues. Germline V gene lookup returns CDR1 KGHDR and CDR2 SFDVKD. The CDR3 region is CATPPWGQGGYEQYF. Here the CDR3 DNA reads TGTGCCACCCCCCCGTGGGGACAGGGTGGATACGAGCAGTACTTC.

The chain has TRBV7-3 and TRBJ2-3, with D possibly being TRBD2 (6 bases). The CDR3 extends over 15 amino acids. Germline lookup yields CDR1 SGHTA and CDR2 FQGTGA. With 4 bases removed from V and 1 base from J, the gap between germline ends came to 12 bases. CDR3 nucleotides: TGTGCCAGCAGCTCGCGACTAGTGGGCACAGATACGCAGTATTTT. Translated: CASSSRLVGTDTQYF.

In the case of this clone: The sample holds other DNA sequences that translate to the same CDR3. The CDR3: CASSLGGPGGGYGYTF. In nucleotides, the CDR3 is TGTGCCAGCAGTTTAGGGGGGCCAGGGGGCGGCTATGGCTACACCTTC. The rearrangement links TRBV28 to TRBJ1-2; 8 nucleotides align to TRBD1. The CDR3 is 16 amino acids. The V gene end was trimmed by 2 bases and the J gene end by 4 bases; junction bases not matched to a gene: 9. CDR1 and CDR2 from the germline V gene are MDHEN and SYDVKM.

This clone was detected only once. V is TRBV7-9 and J is TRBJ1-1, with 8 bases that match TRBD1. In germline, CDR1 is SEHNR, CDR2 FQNEAQ (reference sequence). This CDR3 contains 14 residues. J lost 3 bases, V lost 3 bases, and 3 bases had no gene match. The CDR3 protein is CASSFRGPYTEAFF. DNA of the CDR3: TGTGCCAGCAGCTTCAGGGGGCCCTACACTGAAGCTTTCTTT.

The CDR3 DNA reads as TGTGCCAGCAGCCCCGGGACTAGCCCCCCGTACGAGCAGTACTTC. It is translated as CASSPGTSPPYEQYF. This sequence joins TRBV7-3 and TRBJ2-7; 9 bases align to TRBD2. Germline CDR1 is SGHTA and CDR2 is FQGTGA. The CDR3 covers 15 residues. V was pared by 5 bases and J by 4 bases, with 9 bases of the junction left unmatched.

This clone was found once. At one end, the junction sequence differs from germline, possibly due to a read error. The V gene is TRBV11-3, the J gene TRBJ2-7, with TRBD2 identical over 9 bases. The CDR3 runs to 15 residues. CDR1 is SGHNT, CDR2 YENEEA, per germline. For the CDR3, the DNA is TGTGCCAGCAGCCTAGAAGCGGGGGGTCGGGGCGAGCAGTACTTC. Protein: CASSLEAGGRGEQYF.

The V and J genes are TRBV5-1 and TRBJ1-6, with D possibly being TRBD1 (5 bases). Germline-derived CDR1 and CDR2 are SGHRS and YFSETQ. The CDR3 extends over 15 amino acids. V was shortened by 4 bases and J by 5 bases, with 13 bases between the two germline ends. The CDR3 sequence is CASSPGGGDNSPLHF. The DNA of the CDR3 is TGCGCCAGCAGCCCCGGTGGGGGGGATAATTCACCCCTCCACTTT.

Ten or more counts support this clone. This chain uses TRBV2 with TRBJ1-5, with 9 bases that match TRBD1. The CDR3 spans 13 residues. Germline assignment: CDR1 SNHLY and CDR2 FYNNEI. Germline trimming cut 4 bases from V and 5 bases from J; bases unmatched to any gene: 0. DNA for the CDR3: TGTGCCAGCAGTGGGGACAGGGATCAGCCCCAGCATTTT. Protein sequence: CASSGDRDQPQHF.

The rearrangement uses TRBV7-2 and TRBJ1-2; D is possibly TRBD1 (6 bases). V was pared by 6 bases and J by 4 bases, with 12 bases between. The CDR3 runs 13 residues. Germline values: CDR1 SGHTA, CDR2 FQGNSA. This chain's CDR3 is CASSQRGFYGYTF. The CDR3 DNA is TGTGCCAGCAGTCAAAGGGGGTTCTATGGCTACACCTTC.

The sample holds one count of this clone. The chain recombines TRBV7-2 with TRBJ2-5; 7 positions match TRBD2. After removal of 3 bases from V and 2 bases from J, the junction contained 6 bases not matched to a gene. From germline, CDR1 is SGHTA and CDR2 FQGNSA. CDR3 length: 15 amino acids. In DNA form, the CDR3 reads TGTGCCAGCAGCTTTGGTTGGGGGGGGCAAGAGACCCAGTACTTC. Its translation is CASSFGWGGQETQYF.

The chain recombines TRBV5-4 with TRBJ2-5; 12 bases map to TRBD2. This CDR3 is 18 amino acids long. Germline CDR1 reads SGHNT; CDR2 reads YYREEE (reference sequence). V shed 0 bases and J 1 base; nucleotides not matched to a gene: 7. The DNA of the CDR3 is TGTGCCAGCAGCTTGGGGGGGTCTAGCGGGAGGGGCCAAGAGACCCAGTACTTC. The encoded protein is CASSLGGSSGRGQETQYF.

The chain employs TRBV6-2 or TRBV6-3 and TRBJ2-1; D perhaps matches TRBD2 (6 bases). Looked up from germline, CDR1 is MNHEY and CDR2 is SVGEGT. This CDR3 is built from 15 residues. Trimming pared 6 bases from V and 8 bases from J, leaving 20 bases between. CDR3 DNA: TGTGCCAGCAGCCAGGGCGCGGGACGGGTGGATGAGCAGTTCTTC. Its protein is CASSQGAGRVDEQFF.

This clone appeared a few times. DNA for the CDR3: TGTGCCAGTAGGCGACAGGGGGTGAGCAATCAGCCCCAGCATTTT. The encoded protein is CASRRQGVSNQPQHF. The V gene is TRBV19, the J gene TRBJ1-5, with 9 bases matching TRBD1. CDR3 length equals 15 residues. Germline CDR1 and CDR2: LNHDA and SQIVND (reference sequence). J gave up 1 base and V 6 bases, and 4 bases lay outside the gene matches.

This rearrangement joins TRBV27 to TRBJ2-7; TRBD1 might be the D (5 bases). The CDR3 is made up of 15 amino acids. Germline V lookup: CDR1 MNHEY, CDR2 SMNVEV (reference sequence). Trimming took 5 bases from V and 1 from J, leaving 15 bases between them. The CDR3 spells CASSPRATASYEQYF. As DNA, the CDR3 is TGTGCCAGCAGTCCCAGAGCGACAGCTTCCTACGAGCAGTACTTC.

Turning to this clone: At one boundary the junction diverges from the germline segment, which might be a read error. The rearrangement joins TRBV12-3 or TRBV12-4 to TRBJ1-2; weak D call: TRBD1 (6 bases). CDR3 length equals 13 residues. In DNA form, the CDR3 reads TGTGCCAGCAGTTTAGGTTTACAGGGCAGGGAGAGCTTC. Protein: CASSLGLQGRESF.

Points on this clone: The junction departs from the called germline gene at one end, perhaps through a read error. This chain connects TRBV12-5 to TRBJ2-5; 9 nucleotides agree with TRBD1. Looked up from germline, CDR1 is LGHNT and CDR2 is FRNRAP. The CDR3 length is 17 residues. CDR3 amino acids: CASGSGVEQGAREAQYF. The CDR3 DNA is TGTGCTAGTGGTTCGGGTGTCGAACAGGGGGCGCGAGAGGCCCAGTACTTC.

Here the CDR3 reads CATQGLAGNNGGTDTQYF. CDR3 DNA: TGTGCCACTCAGGGACTAGCGGGTAATAATGGTGGGACAGATACGCAGTATTTT. The chain is built from TRBV6-9 and TRBJ2-3, with 12 bases lining up with TRBD2. J was trimmed by 3 bases and V by 10 bases; bases with no gene match: 17. In germline, CDR1 is MNHGY, CDR2 SVAAGI. This CDR3 is built from 18 residues.

This chain links TRBV7-6 with TRBJ2-1; 12 bases are a match to TRBD2. Germline CDR1 and CDR2: SGHVS and FNYEAQ. This CDR3 is built from 16 residues. Germline trimming cut 5 bases from V and 6 bases from J; bases unmatched to any gene: 8. The CDR3 DNA sequence: TGTGCCAGCAGCGGATCTACTAGCGGGGGGCGCAATGAGCAGTTCTTC. This encodes CASSGSTSGGRNEQFF.

This clone was counted a single time. CDR3: CASSPSASGSPDTQYF. For the CDR3, the DNA is TGTGCCAGCAGCCCCAGCGCGAGCGGGAGCCCAGATACGCAGTATTTT. The chain carries TRBV7-2 and TRBJ2-3, with 8 bases fitting TRBD2. In germline, CDR1 is SGHTA, CDR2 FQGNSA. CDR3 length: 16 amino acids. With V trimmed by 5 bases and J by 4 bases, 11 bases remained unmatched.

In this sample, this clone turned up once. V and J are TRBV19 and TRBJ2-7, with 11 bases that match TRBD2. V lost 4 bases, J lost 3 bases, and 2 bases stayed unmatched. This CDR3 has 14 residues. Germline CDR1 and CDR2: LNHDA and SQIVND (reference sequence). CDR3 in amino acids: CASSSSGRDYEQYF. CDR3 DNA: TGTGCCAGTAGTAGTAGCGGGAGGGACTACGAGCAGTACTTC.